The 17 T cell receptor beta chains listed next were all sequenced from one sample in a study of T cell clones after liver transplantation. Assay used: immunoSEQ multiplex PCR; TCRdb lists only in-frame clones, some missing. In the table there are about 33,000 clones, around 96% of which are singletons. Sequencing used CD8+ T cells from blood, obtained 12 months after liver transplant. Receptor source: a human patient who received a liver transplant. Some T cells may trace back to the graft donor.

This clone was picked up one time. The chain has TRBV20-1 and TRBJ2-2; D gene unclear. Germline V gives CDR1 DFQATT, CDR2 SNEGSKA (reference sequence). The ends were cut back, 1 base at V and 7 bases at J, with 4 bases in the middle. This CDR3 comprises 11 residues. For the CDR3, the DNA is TGCAGTGCTAGAGTGATCGGGGAGCTGTTTTTT. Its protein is CSARVIGELFF.

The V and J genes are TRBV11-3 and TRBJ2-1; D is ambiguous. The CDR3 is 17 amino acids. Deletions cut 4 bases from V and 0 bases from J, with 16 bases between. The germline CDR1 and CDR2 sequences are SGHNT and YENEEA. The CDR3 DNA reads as TGTGCCAGCAGCTCCGCCTTATGGGATCTCTCCTACAATGAGCAGTTCTTC. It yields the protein CASSSALWDLSYNEQFF.

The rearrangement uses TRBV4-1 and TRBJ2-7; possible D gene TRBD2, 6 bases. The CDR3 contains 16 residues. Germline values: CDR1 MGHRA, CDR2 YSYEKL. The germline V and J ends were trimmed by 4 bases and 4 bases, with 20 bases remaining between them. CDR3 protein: CASSLGSLSPQYEQYF. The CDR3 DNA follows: TGCGCCAGCAGCCTCGGGAGCCTCAGTCCACAGTACGAGCAGTACTTC.

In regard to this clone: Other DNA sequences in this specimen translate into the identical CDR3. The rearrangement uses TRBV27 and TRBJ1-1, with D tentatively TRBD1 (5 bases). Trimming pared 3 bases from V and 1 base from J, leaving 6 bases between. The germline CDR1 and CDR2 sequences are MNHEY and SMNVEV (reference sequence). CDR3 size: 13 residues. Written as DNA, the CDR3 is TGTGCCAGCAGTTTGGGGCGGAACACTGAAGCTTTCTTT. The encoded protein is CASSLGRNTEAFF.

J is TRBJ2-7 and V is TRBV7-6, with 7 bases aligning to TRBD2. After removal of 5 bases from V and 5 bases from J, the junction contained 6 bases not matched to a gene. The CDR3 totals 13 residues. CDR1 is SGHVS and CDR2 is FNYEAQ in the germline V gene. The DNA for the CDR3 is TGTGCCAGCAGCCCCACTAGCGTCCACGAGCAGTACTTC. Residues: CASSPTSVHEQYF.

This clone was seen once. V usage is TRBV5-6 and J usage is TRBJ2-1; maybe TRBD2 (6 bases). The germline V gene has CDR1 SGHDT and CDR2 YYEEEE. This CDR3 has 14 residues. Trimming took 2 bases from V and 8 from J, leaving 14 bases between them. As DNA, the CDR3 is TGTGCCAGCAGCTTTGGAGGGCTTAGGGATGAGCAGTTCTTC. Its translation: CASSFGGLRDEQFF.

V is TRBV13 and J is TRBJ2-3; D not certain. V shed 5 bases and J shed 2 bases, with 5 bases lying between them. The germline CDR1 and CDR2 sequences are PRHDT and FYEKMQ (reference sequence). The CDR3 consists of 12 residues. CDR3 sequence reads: CASSDSTDTQYF. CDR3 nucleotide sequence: TGTGCCAGCAGCGATTCCACAGATACGCAGTATTTT.

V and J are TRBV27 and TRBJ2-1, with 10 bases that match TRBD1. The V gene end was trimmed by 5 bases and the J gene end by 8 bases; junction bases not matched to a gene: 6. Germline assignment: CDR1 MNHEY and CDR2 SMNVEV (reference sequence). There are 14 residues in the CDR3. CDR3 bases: TGTGCCAGCAGTCCCGGACAGGGGGGATATGAGCAGTTCTTC. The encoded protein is CASSPGQGGYEQFF.

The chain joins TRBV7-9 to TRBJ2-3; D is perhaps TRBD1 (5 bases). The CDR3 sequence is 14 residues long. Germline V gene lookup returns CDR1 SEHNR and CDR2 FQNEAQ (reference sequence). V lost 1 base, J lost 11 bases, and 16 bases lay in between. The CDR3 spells CASSLGGKPREQYF. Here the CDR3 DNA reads TGTGCCAGCAGCTTAGGTGGCAAGCCCAGGGAGCAGTATTTT.

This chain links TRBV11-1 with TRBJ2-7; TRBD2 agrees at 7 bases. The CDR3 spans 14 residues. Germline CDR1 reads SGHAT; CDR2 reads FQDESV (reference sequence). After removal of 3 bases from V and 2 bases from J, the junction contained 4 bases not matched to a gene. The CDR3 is CASSFAGETYEQYF. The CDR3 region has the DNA TGTGCCAGCAGCTTCGCGGGAGAGACCTACGAGCAGTACTTC. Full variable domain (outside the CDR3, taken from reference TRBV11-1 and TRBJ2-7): EAEVAQSPRYKITEKSQAVAFWCDPISGHATLYWYRQILGQGPELLVQFQDESVVDDSQLPKDRFSAERLKGVDSTLKIQPAELGDSAMYLCASSFAGETYEQYFGPGTRLTVT.

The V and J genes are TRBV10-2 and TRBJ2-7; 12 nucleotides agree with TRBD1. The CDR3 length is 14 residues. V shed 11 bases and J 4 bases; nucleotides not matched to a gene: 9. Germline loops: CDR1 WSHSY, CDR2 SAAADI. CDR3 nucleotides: TGCGCCGGCGCCCCGGGACAGGGGGCTTACGAGCAGTACTTC. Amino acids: CAGAPGQGAYEQYF.

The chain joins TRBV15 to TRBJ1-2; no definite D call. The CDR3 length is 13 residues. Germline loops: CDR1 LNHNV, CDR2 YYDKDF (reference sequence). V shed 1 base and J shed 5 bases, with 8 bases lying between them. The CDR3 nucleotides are TGTGCCACCAGCAGAGGCAGCGGGTATGGCTACACCTTC. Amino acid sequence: CATSRGSGYGYTF.

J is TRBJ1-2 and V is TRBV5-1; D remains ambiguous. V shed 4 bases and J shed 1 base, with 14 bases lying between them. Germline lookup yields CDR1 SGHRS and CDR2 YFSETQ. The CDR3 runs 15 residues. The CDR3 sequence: CASSVNRPNNYGYTF. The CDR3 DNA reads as TGCGCCAGCAGCGTGAATCGACCGAATAACTATGGCTACACCTTC.

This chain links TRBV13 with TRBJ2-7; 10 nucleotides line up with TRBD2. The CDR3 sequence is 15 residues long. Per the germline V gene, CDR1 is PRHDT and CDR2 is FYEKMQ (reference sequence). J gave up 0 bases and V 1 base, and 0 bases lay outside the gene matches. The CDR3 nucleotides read TGTGCCAGCAGCTTAGCTAGCGGGAGCTCCTACGAGCAGTACTTC. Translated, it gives CASSLASGSSYEQYF.

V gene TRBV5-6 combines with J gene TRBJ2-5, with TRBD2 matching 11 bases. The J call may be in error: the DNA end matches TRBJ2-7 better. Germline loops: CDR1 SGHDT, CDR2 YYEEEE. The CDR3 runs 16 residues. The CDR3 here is CASSPRTSGLSYEQYF. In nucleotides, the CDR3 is TGTGCCAGCAGCCCGAGGACTAGCGGGCTCTCCTACGAGCAGTACTTC.

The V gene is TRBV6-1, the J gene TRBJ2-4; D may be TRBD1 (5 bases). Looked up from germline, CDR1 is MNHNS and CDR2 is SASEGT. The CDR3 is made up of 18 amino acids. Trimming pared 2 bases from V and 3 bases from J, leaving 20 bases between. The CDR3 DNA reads TGTGCCAGCAGTGAAAGGTGGGGCGTCCGTTTGGGCAAAAACATTCAGTACTTC. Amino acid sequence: CASSERWGVRLGKNIQYF.

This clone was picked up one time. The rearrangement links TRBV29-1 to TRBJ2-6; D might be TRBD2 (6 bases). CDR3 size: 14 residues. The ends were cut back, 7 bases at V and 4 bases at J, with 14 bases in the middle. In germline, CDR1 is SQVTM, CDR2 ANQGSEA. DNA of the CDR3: TGCAGCGGGGGCGGGGCGTACGGGGCCAACGTCCTGACTTTC. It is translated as CSGGGAYGANVLTF.